This is a list of T cell receptor beta chains from one sample in a study of blood T cell repertoires in COVID-19. Profiling relied on immunoSEQ multiplex PCR, and the TCRdb table lists in-frame clones only, not all of them. The data contain fewer than 350,000 clones, around 85% of them seen just once; the ten biggest clones take up around 2%. The sample consisted of PBMCs or T cells enriched from blood (not recorded which). These receptors were obtained from a woman aged 25 to 39 who had been exposed to COVID-19. Each CDR3 is given with its conserved first and last residue. Each record gives: D gene, J gene, V gene, clone size, CDR3 DNA, CDR3 protein. The D gene is left open where the match is weak. Clone size is given for some rows only: seen once, a few or many times, or a class if the clone is expanded.

-,TRBJ2-7,TRBV19,-,TGTGCCAGTAGTATGACCCCTAGCGCACCCTACGAGCAGTACTTC,CASSMTPSAPYEQYF
TRBD2,TRBJ2-2,TRBV24-1,-,TGTGCCACCAGTGGTGCGGGAGGGCCGACCGGGGAGCTGTTTTTT,CATSGAGGPTGELFF
TRBD1,TRBJ1-1,TRBV20-1,-,TGCAGTGCTAGTAGGACAGGGTTTGGGACTGAAGCTTTCTTT,CSASRTGFGTEAFF
-,TRBJ1-6,TRBV19,few,TGTGCCAGTAGTACAACACGGGCAGGGGAATACTTTTCACCCCTCCACTTT,CASSTTRAGEYFSPLHF
-,TRBJ2-7,TRBV14,-,TGTGCCAGCAGCCAAGAATTCGGGTCCGAGCAGTACTTC,CASSQEFGSEQYF
TRBD2,TRBJ2-5,TRBV4-2,-,TGTGCCAGCAGCCAAGACGGGGTAGCGGGGGGAGAGACCCAGTACTTC,CASSQDGVAGGETQYF
TRBD1,TRBJ1-1,TRBV28,-,TGTGCCAGCAGCCCAGCGGGACAGGGCTTTGGACACGAAGCTTTCTTT,CASSPAGQGFGHEAFF
TRBD1,TRBJ2-3,TRBV12-5,-,TGTGCTAGTGGTTCGATACAGGGGGCGGTCACAGATACGCAGTATTTT,CASGSIQGAVTDTQYF
-,TRBJ2-2,TRBV7-6,-,TGTGCCAGCAGCCTGGAGGGGCGTGGCGGGGAGCTGTTTTTT,CASSLEGRGGELFF
-,TRBJ2-7,TRBV5-1,-,TGCGCCAGCAGCTTGGCTCCTGGGGGCGCAAAAGAATACGAGCAGTACTTC,CASSLAPGGAKEYEQYF
TRBD1,TRBJ1-2,TRBV27,-,TGTGCCAGCAGTTTATCGGGGACAGGCAATGGCTACACCTTC,CASSLSGTGNGYTF
TRBD1,TRBJ1-2,TRBV2,-,TGTGCCAGCCAATCCGACAGGGACTATGGCTACACCTTC,CASQSDRDYGYTF
-,TRBJ2-3,TRBV9,-,TGTGCCAGCAGCGTAGTGGCGGGGGACATCCATACGCAGTATTTT,CASSVVAGDIHTQYF
-,TRBJ1-5,TRBV28,-,TGTGCCAGCAGTTTTATAGGGGCCAGCTTTTATCAGCCCCAGCATTTT,CASSFIGASFYQPQHF
TRBD2,TRBJ2-5,TRBV30,-,TGTGCCTGGAGTAGGAGCGGGGGGGCCTTGGAGACCCAGTACTTC,CAWSRSGGALETQYF
-,TRBJ2-7,TRBV6-5,-,TGTGCCACCGCCAGCGGAGCCCGAGACGAGCAGTACTTC,CATASGARDEQYF
-,TRBJ2-5,TRBV5-1,-,TGCGCCAGCAGACTTGAAGAGACCCAGTACTTC,CASRLEETQYF
TRBD1,TRBJ1-2,TRBV9,-,TGTGCCAGCAGCGTAGAGTGGGGTGGACAGGGGGCCTCTAACTATGGCTACACCTTC,CASSVEWGGQGASNYGYTF
-,TRBJ2-3,TRBV28,-,TGTGCCAGCAGTCCCCGGGCGGTGAGGGTAGATACGCAGTATTTT,CASSPRAVRVDTQYF
-,TRBJ1-2,TRBV27,-,TGTGCCAGCAGTTTGGGAGGCCGAGGCTATGGCTACACCTTC,CASSLGGRGYGYTF
-,TRBJ1-2,TRBV5-6,once,TGTGCCAGCAGCGCGACCCCAACATCGGGGGGCTATGGCTACACCTTC,CASSATPTSGGYGYTF
TRBD1,TRBJ1-5,TRBV30,-,TGTGCCTGGAGTAACAATCCGGGACAGAGCCTGGGAATAAGGAATCAGCCCCAGCATTTT,CAWSNNPGQSLGIRNQPQHF
-,TRBJ1-5,TRBV7-9,few,TGTGCCAGCAGCCGTGGGCCAGGTCAGCCCCAGCATTTT,CASSRGPGQPQHF
TRBD1,TRBJ2-7,TRBV19,-,TGTGCCAGTAGTGGACAGGCCACAACCTACGAGCAGTACTTC,CASSGQATTYEQYF
TRBD2,TRBJ2-7,TRBV28,-,TGTGCCAGCAGCCGGGGGGTTTCGGCGGTCTACGAGCAGTACTTC,CASSRGVSAVYEQYF
-,TRBJ2-3,TRBV6-5,-,TGTGCCAGCAGTTACGGAGGATCTAGCACAGATACGCAGTATTTT,CASSYGGSSTDTQYF
TRBD1,TRBJ1-4,TRBV4-1,-,TGCGCCAGCAGCCAAGCCCATACAGGGGTTAATGAAAAACTGTTTTTT,CASSQAHTGVNEKLFF
TRBD2,TRBJ2-3,TRBV5-1,once,TGCGCCAGCAGCATAGCGGGAGGGAGTACAGATACGCAGTATTTT,CASSIAGGSTDTQYF
TRBD1,TRBJ2-7,TRBV27,-,TGTGCCAGCAGTTTGCTTAGCCCCGGGACAGGGTCCTACGAGCAGTACTTC,CASSLLSPGTGSYEQYF
-,TRBJ2-1,TRBV4-2,-,TGTGCCAGCAGCCGCGGCCCCGCTGAGCAGTTCTTC,CASSRGPAEQFF
-,TRBJ2-5,TRBV4-1,-,TGCGCCAGCAGCCAAGACGAAAGCGGGCGGTCCCAAGAGACCCAGTACTTC,CASSQDESGRSQETQYF
-,TRBJ1-3,TRBV28,-,TGTGCCAGCAGTCCCCCCCTGCGTGGAAACACCATATATTTT,CASSPPLRGNTIYF
-,TRBJ1-4,TRBV7-9,-,TGTGCCAGCAGCTTAGTTGACGGGAATGAAAAACTGTTTTTT,CASSLVDGNEKLFF
-,TRBJ2-1,TRBV2,once,TGTGCCAGCAGTGAAGCCGGGGTCTTGTACAATGAGCAGTTCTTC,CASSEAGVLYNEQFF
TRBD2,TRBJ2-1,TRBV5-1,-,TGCGCCAGCAGCTTGGATACGAGCGGGGGTTACAATGAGCAGTTCTTC,CASSLDTSGGYNEQFF
-,TRBJ1-1,TRBV9,-,TGTGCCAGCAGCGCGAGGTATGCGGGGGACACTGAAGCTTTCTTT,CASSARYAGDTEAFF
-,TRBJ1-5,TRBV19,-,TGTGCCAGTAGTTTTCCCCGTCAGCCCCAGCATTTT,CASSFPRQPQHF
TRBD1,TRBJ2-1,TRBV28,-,TGTGCCAGCAGTTTTTACGGGACAGGCCTTTACAATGAGCAGTTCTTC,CASSFYGTGLYNEQFF
-,TRBJ2-2,TRBV4-3,once,TGCGCCAGCAGCCAAGATGGGCAGGGCAACGGGGAGCTGTTTTTT,CASSQDGQGNGELFF
-,TRBJ1-1,TRBV14,-,TGTGCCAGCAGCCAAGTCATCTCACTGCGGTCAGCTGAAGCTTTCTTT,CASSQVISLRSAEAFF
-,TRBJ1-6,TRBV6-5,-,TGTGCCAGCAGGCGAGGGAGGGGGAATTCACCCCTCCACTTT,CASRRGRGNSPLHF
TRBD1,TRBJ2-7,TRBV3-1/TRBV3-2,-,TGTGCCAGCAGCCAAGCAATAACCGGGACAGGGGGCTACGAGCAGTACTTC,CASSQAITGTGGYEQYF
-,TRBJ1-2,TRBV4-2,-,TGTGCCAGCAGCCCATCCGTTACAGGGTACGTTGGCTACACCTTC,CASSPSVTGYVGYTF
TRBD2,TRBJ2-3,TRBV7-9,-,TGTGCCAGCAGCTCCGAGGGACTAGCGGGAGCTAGCACAGATACGCAGTATTTT,CASSSEGLAGASTDTQYF
TRBD1,TRBJ1-3,TRBV7-3,once,TGTGCCAGCAGCTCCACAGGGGGCGCAGGAAACACCATATATTTT,CASSSTGGAGNTIYF
-,TRBJ1-4,TRBV28,few,TGTGCCAGCAGTTTACTCCCCGCAGGAGGACATGAAAAACTGTTTTTT,CASSLLPAGGHEKLFF
TRBD2,TRBJ2-1,TRBV28,-,TGTGCCAGCAGTTTAGTCGTCACTAGCGGAGCTTCCTACAATGAGCAGTTCTTC,CASSLVVTSGASYNEQFF
-,TRBJ1-1,TRBV4-1,-,TGCGCCAGCAGCCAAGTCTGGACGGGGGATGCTTTCTTT,CASSQVWTGDAFF
-,TRBJ2-7,TRBV16,-,TGTGCCAGCAGCCAATCGTCGGGGTGGAGCTCCTACGAGCAGTACTTC,CASSQSSGWSSYEQYF
TRBD1,TRBJ1-4,TRBV4-1,-,TGCGCCAGCAGCCATGATAGAGGGGGCCCTAATGAAAAACTGTTTTTT,CASSHDRGGPNEKLFF
TRBD1,TRBJ2-1,TRBV5-4,-,TGTGCCAGCAGCCGGGGACAGGGGTCATGGAATGAGCAGTTCTTC,CASSRGQGSWNEQFF
TRBD2,TRBJ2-3,TRBV7-3,-,TGTGCCAGCAGCTTAGGTCCGGGGGGGCCTGCAGATACGCAGTATTTT,CASSLGPGGPADTQYF
TRBD2,TRBJ2-1,TRBV5-5,-,TGTGCCAGCAGCCCCGGACTAGCGGGAGGGAGCTACAATGAGCAGTTCTTC,CASSPGLAGGSYNEQFF
TRBD1,TRBJ1-1,TRBV7-9,-,TGTGCCAGCAGCTTGGGACAGTTGAACACTGAAGCTTTCTTT,CASSLGQLNTEAFF
TRBD1,TRBJ1-1,TRBV27,-,TGTGCCAGCAGTCCCGAGGGGACAGGGGGAACTGAAGCTTTCTTT,CASSPEGTGGTEAFF
TRBD1,TRBJ2-3,TRBV6-5,-,TGTGCCAGCAGGGACAGGGAACCAGATACGCAGTATTTT,CASRDREPDTQYF
-,TRBJ2-1,TRBV3-1/TRBV3-2,-,TGTGCCAGCAGCCAACCGGGACTTTTCAGTGGGAATGAGCAGTTCTTC,CASSQPGLFSGNEQFF
TRBD1,TRBJ2-3,TRBV6-6,-,TGTGCCAGCAGTTCAACGACAGGGAACACAGATACGCAGTATTTT,CASSSTTGNTDTQYF
-,TRBJ2-1,TRBV2,once,TGTGCCAGCAAGAGGGAGAGGGGAGGTAATGAGCAGTTCTTC,CASKRERGGNEQFF
TRBD1,TRBJ1-2,TRBV6-5,-,TGTGCCAGCAGTCGGACAGGGGCGGTCTATGGCTACACCTTC,CASSRTGAVYGYTF